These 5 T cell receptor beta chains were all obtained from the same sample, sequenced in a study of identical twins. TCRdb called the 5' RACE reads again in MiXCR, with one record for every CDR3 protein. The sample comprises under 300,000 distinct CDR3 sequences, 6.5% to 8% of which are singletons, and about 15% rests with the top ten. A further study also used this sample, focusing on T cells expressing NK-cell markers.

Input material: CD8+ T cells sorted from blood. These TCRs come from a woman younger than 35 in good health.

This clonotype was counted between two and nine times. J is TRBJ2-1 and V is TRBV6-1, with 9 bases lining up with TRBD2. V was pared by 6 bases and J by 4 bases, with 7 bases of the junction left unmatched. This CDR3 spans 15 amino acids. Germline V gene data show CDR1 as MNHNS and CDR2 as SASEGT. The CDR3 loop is CASSRSGGGYNEQFF. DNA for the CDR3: TGTGCCAGCAGCCGTAGCGGGGGTGGGTACAATGAGCAGTTCTTC.

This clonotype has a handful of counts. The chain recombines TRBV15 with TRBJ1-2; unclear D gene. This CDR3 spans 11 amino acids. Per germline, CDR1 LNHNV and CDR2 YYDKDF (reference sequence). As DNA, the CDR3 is TGTGCTACCTCGGAGGCCTATGGCTACACCTTC. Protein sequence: CATSEAYGYTF.

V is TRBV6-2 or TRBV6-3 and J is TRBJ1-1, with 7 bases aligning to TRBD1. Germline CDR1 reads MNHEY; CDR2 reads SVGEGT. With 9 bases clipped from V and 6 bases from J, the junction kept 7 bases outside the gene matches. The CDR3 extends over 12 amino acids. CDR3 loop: CASETTGSEAFF. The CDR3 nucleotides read TGTGCCAGTGAGACGACAGGGTCTGAAGCTTTCTTT.

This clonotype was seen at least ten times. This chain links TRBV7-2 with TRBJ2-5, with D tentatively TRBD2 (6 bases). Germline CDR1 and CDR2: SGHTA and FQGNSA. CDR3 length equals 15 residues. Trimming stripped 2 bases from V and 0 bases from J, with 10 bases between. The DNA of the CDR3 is TGTGCCAGCAGCTTAAAGGGACTGAACCAAGAGACCCAGTACTTC. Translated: CASSLKGLNQETQYF. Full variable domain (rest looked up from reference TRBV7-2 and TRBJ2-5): GAGVSQSPSNKVTEKGKDVELRCDPISGHTALYWYRQSLGQGLEFLIYFQGNSAPDKSGLPSDRFSAERTGGSVSTLTIQRTQQEDSAVYLCASSLKGLNQETQYFGPGTRLLVL.

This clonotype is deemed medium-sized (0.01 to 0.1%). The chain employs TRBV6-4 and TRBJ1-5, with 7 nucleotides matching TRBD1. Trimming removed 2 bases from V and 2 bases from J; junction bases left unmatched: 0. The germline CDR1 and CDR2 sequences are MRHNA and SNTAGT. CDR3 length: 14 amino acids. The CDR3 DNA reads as TGTGCCAGCAGTGACACAGGGGGCAATCAGCCCCAGCATTTT. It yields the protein CASSDTGGNQPQHF.